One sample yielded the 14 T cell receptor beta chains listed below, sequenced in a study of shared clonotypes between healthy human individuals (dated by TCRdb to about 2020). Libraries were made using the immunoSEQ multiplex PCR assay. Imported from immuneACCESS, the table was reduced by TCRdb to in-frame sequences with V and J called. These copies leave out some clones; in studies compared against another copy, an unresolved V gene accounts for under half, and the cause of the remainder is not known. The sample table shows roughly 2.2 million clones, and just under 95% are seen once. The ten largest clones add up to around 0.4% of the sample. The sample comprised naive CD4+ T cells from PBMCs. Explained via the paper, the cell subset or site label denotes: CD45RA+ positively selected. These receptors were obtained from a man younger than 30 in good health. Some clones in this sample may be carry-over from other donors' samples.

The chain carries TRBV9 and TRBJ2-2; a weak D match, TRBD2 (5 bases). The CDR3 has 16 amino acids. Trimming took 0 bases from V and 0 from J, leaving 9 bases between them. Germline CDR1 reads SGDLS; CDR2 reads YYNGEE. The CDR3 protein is CASSVGRGPNTGELFF. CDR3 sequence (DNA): TGTGCCAGCAGCGTAGGCCGGGGTCCGAACACCGGGGAGCTGTTTTTT.

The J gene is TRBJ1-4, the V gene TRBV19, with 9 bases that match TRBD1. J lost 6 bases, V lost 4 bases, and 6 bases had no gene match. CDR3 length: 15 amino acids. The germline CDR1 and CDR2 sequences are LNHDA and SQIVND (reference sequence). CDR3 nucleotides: TGTGCCAGTAGTAGAGCCCGGACAGGGGATGAAAAACTGTTTTTT. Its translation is CASSRARTGDEKLFF.

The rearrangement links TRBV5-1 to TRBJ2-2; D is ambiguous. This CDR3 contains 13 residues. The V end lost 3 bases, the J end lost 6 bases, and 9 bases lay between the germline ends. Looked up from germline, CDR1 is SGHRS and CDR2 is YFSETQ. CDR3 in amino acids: CASSSSAAGELFF. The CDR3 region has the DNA TGCGCCAGCAGCTCGTCGGCGGCCGGGGAGCTGTTTTTT. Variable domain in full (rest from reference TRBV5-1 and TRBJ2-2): KAGVTQTPRYLIKTRGQQVTLSCSPISGHRSVSWYQQTPGQGLQFLFEYFSETQRNKGNFPGRFSGRQFSNSRSEMNVSTLELGDSALYLCASSSSAAGELFFGEGSRLTVL.

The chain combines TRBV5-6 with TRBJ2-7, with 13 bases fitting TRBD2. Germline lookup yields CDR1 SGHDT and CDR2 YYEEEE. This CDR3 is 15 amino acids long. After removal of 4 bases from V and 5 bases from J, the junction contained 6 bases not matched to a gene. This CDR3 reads CASSLWTSGGNEQYF. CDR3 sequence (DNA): TGTGCCAGCAGCCTTTGGACTAGCGGGGGTAACGAGCAGTACTTC.

CDR3 DNA: TGTGCCAGCAGTGGACTGTTTAACACCATATATTTT. It specifies CASSGLFNTIYF. The V call is TRBV6-1, the J call TRBJ1-3; D gene unclear. Trimming removed 4 bases from V and 7 bases from J, with 8 bases in between. The CDR3 loop spans 12 amino acids. Germline values: CDR1 MNHNS, CDR2 SASEGT.

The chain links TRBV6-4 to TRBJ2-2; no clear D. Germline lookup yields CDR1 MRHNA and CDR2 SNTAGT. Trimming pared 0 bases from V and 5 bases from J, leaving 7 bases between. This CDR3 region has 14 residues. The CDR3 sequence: CASSDSGITGELFF. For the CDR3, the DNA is TGTGCCAGCAGTGACTCGGGGATTACCGGGGAGCTGTTTTTT.

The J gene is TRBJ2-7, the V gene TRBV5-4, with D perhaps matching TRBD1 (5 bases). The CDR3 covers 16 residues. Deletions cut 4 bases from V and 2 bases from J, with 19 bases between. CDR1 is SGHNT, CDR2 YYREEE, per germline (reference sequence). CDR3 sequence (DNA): TGTGCCAGCAGCCCTCCCTTGGGCGACAGCACCTACGAGCAGTACTTC. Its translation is CASSPPLGDSTYEQYF.

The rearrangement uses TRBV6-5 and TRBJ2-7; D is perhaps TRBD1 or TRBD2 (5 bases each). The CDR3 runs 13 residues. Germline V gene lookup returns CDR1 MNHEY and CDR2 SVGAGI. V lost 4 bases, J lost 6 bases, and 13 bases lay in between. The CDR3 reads CASSSRGLGEQYF. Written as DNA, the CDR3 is TGTGCCAGCAGTTCGAGGGGCCTGGGCGAGCAGTACTTC.

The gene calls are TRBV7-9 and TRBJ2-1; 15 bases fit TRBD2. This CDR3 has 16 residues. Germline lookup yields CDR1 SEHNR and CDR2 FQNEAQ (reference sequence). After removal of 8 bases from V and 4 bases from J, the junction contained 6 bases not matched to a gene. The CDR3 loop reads CASLRTSGRGYNEQFF. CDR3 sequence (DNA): TGTGCCAGCCTAAGGACTAGCGGGAGGGGGTACAATGAGCAGTTCTTC.

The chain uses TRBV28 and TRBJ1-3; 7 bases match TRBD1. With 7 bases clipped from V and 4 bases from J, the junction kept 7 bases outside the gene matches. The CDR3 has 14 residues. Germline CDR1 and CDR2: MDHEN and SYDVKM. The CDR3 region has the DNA TGTGCCAGCACCCCGAACAGGGGCGGAAACACCATATATTTT. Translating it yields CASTPNRGGNTIYF.

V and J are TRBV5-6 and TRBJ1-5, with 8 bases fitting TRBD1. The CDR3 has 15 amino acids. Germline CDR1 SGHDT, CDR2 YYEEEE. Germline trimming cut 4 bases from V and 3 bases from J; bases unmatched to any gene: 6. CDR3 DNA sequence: TGTGCCAGCAGCCTAAGACAGGGGAACAATCAGCCCCAGCATTTT. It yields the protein CASSLRQGNNQPQHF.

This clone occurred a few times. The CDR3 sequence is CASGSDTQYF. The CDR3 bases are TGTGCCAGTGGATCAGATACGCAGTATTTT. This sequence joins TRBV28 and TRBJ2-3; D not certain. Germline CDR1 and CDR2: MDHEN and SYDVKM. The CDR3 contains 10 residues. The V and J ends lost 9 bases and 4 bases respectively, with 5 bases between them.

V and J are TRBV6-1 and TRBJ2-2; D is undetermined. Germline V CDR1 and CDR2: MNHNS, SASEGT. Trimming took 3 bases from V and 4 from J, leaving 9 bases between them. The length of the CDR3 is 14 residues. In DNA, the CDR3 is TGTGCCAGCAGTGATATTACCATCACCGGGGAGCTGTTTTTT. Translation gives CASSDITITGELFF.

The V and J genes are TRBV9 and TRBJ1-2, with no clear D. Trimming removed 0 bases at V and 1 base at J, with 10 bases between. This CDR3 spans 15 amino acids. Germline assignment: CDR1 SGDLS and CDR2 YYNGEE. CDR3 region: CASSVVAGGNYGYTF. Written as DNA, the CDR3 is TGTGCCAGCAGCGTAGTCGCAGGTGGTAACTATGGCTACACCTTC.